The 3 T cell receptor beta chains below all came from one sample that was sequenced in a study of regulatory T cells in long-lasting Graves disease. As to time point: persistent/refractory GD, antithyroid drugs over 5 years with positive TRAb. Making the TCR library involved RNA that had been extracted from PBMCs. The authors built TCR beta libraries using iRepertoire HTBI primers and Arm-PCR of CDR3 regions. Each CDR3 protein gets one entry after TCRdb re-called the multiplex PCR reads with MiXCR. Seen here are roughly 500,000 distinct CDR3 sequences, 20% observed once, and the top ten hold about 7.8%. Material: peripheral blood mononuclear cells (PBMCs), obtained when the disease was refractory, from a patient treated with antithyroid drugs. These receptors all come from a female donor with Graves disease.

The chain employs TRBV11-1 and TRBJ2-6; TRBD1 matches at 7 bases. This CDR3 comprises 16 residues. Trimming at V came to 5 bases and at J to 2 bases, leaving 6 bases not matched to a gene. Germline assignment: CDR1 SGHAT and CDR2 FQDESV (reference sequence). The CDR3 loop reads CASSATGVAGANVLTF. The CDR3 coding sequence is TGTGCCAGCAGCGCCACAGGGGTGGCTGGGGCCAACGTCCTGACTTTC.

This clonotype has a count of ten or more. The CDR3 loop is CASSRDRGREDYGYTF. As DNA, the CDR3 is TGTGCCAGCTCCCGGGACAGGGGGCGCGAGGACTATGGCTACACCTTC. J is TRBJ1-2 and V is TRBV28, with 12 bases identical to TRBD1. This CDR3 region has 16 residues. Per germline, CDR1 MDHEN and CDR2 SYDVKM. J lost 3 bases, V lost 8 bases, and 10 bases had no gene match.

The chain couples TRBV27 to TRBJ2-1; D is unresolved. Trimming took off 4 bases at V and 6 bases at J, with 7 bases between the two ends. Germline assignment: CDR1 MNHEY and CDR2 SMNVEV (reference sequence). This CDR3 comprises 12 residues. In DNA, the CDR3 is TGTGCCAGCAGTTGGGGTACCAATGAGCAGTTCTTC. Protein sequence: CASSWGTNEQFF.